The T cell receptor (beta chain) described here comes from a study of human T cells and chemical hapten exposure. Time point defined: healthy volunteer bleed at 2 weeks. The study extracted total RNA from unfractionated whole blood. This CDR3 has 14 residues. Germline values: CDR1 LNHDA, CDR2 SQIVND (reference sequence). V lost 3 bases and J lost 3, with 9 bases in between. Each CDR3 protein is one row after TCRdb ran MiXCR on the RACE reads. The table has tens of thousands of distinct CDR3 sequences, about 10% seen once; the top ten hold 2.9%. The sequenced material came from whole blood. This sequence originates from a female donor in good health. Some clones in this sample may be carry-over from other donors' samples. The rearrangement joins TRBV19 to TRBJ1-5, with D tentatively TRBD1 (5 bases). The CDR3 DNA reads TGTGCCAGTAGTATGAGACAGCCCAATCAGCCCCAGCATTTT. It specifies CASSMRQPNQPQHF.